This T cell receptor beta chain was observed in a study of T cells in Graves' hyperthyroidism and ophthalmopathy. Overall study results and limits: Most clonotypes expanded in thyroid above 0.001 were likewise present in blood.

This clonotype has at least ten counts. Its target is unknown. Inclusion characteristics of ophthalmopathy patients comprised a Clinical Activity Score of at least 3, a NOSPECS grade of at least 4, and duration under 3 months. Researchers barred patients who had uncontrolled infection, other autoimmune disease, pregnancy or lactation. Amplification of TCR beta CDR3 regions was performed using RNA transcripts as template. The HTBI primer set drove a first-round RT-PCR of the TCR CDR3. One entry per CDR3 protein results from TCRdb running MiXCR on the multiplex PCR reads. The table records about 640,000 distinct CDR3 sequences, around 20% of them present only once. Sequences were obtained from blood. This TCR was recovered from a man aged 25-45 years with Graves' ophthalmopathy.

CDR3 sequence: CASSLGTGGTDTQYF. Here the CDR3 DNA reads TGTGCCAGCAGCTTGGGGACAGGGGGCACAGATACGCAGTATTTT. This chain joins TRBV11-2 and TRBJ2-3; 10 bases are a match to TRBD1. Germline V gene lookup returns CDR1 SGHAT and CDR2 FQNNGV. V was clipped by 3 bases and J by 1 base; unmatched bases: 1. The CDR3 covers 15 residues.